What follows are 3 T cell receptor beta chains derived from one specimen sequenced in a study of CD8 T cells in ankylosing spondylitis. Their specific antigens are unknown. MiXCR, applied by TCRdb to the 5' RACE reads, yields one record per CDR3 protein. The sample lists about 800,000 distinct CDR3 sequences, 12% occurring once. General study points: Seemingly distinctive of ankylosing spondylitis blood was a TCR beta motif formed by eight highly homologous variants.

Sequencing was performed on blood, either unsorted or a sorted T cell fraction (not recorded which). Receptors originate from a male donor with ankylosing spondylitis.

CDR3 amino acids: CASRTTGMNTEAFF. Written as DNA, the CDR3 is TGTGCCAGCAGAACGACAGGGATGAACACTGAAGCTTTCTTT. V gene TRBV12-3 or TRBV12-4 combines with J gene TRBJ1-1; 7 bases are a match to TRBD1. J gave up 0 bases and V 6 bases, and 4 bases lay outside the gene matches. This CDR3 contains 14 residues.

This clonotype was counted between two and nine times. The genes are TRBV5-5 and TRBJ1-6, with D perhaps matching TRBD1 (6 bases). The V end was cut by 2 bases, the J end by 3 bases, with 9 bases between. The CDR3 has 15 residues. Germline-derived CDR1 and CDR2 are SGHKS and YYEKEE (reference sequence). The CDR3 reads CASSLGTSYNSPLHF. The CDR3 DNA reads TGTGCCAGCAGCTTAGGGACAAGCTATAATTCACCCCTCCACTTT. Based on the CDR3 plus reference TRBV5-5 and TRBJ1-6, the full variable domain is DAGVTQSPTHLIKTRGQQVTLRCSPISGHKSVSWYQQVLGQGPQFIFQYYEKEERGRGNFPDRFSARQFPNYSSELNVNALLLGDSALYLCASSLGTSYNSPLHFGNGTRLTVT.

This rearrangement joins TRBV5-1 to TRBJ1-4; 7 bases align to TRBD1. Looked up from germline, CDR1 is SGHRS and CDR2 is YFSETQ. The CDR3 is 14 residues long. V shed 2 bases, J shed 7 bases, and the junction held 5 bases outside the gene matches. CDR3 region: CASSFDRAGEKLFF. DNA for the CDR3: TGCGCCAGCAGCTTCGACAGGGCGGGTGAAAAACTGTTTTTT.